A selection of T cell receptor beta chains follows, all from one sample in a study of blood T cells in healthy people across ages. TCRdb used MiXCR to reprocess the 5' RACE reads, holding one entry per CDR3 protein. The sample lists 500,000 to 550,000 distinct CDR3 sequences; around 24% were seen once. This sample also appeared in a second study, on T cells of mothers and their children.

Sequenced material: blood. Receptor source: a boy younger than 18 in good health. CDR3s include the opening cysteine and the closing phenylalanine or tryptophan. The D gene is left open where the match is weak. Expanded clones are given a class, and other clones once, few, many or no size at all.

J gene,D gene,clone size,V gene,CDR3 DNA,CDR3 protein
TRBJ2-2,-,-,TRBV20-1,TGCAGTGCTAGTCGGGGACAAAACACCGGGGAGCTGTTTTTT,CSASRGQNTGELFF
TRBJ2-7,-,many,TRBV7-8,TGTGCCAGCAGCTTAGCGTTCGGGGCTAGGTCCGCCGAGCAGTACTTC,CASSLAFGARSAEQYF
TRBJ2-1,TRBD2,-,TRBV5-1,TGCGCCAGCAGTTTGGGGACTAGCAGCTCCTACAATGAGCAGTTCTTC,CASSLGTSSSYNEQFF
TRBJ1-4,TRBD1,-,TRBV7-2,TGTGCCAGCAGCGCCACCCGGGACAGGAGAGAAAAACTGTTTTTT,CASSATRDRREKLFF
TRBJ1-5,-,-,TRBV27,TGTGCCAGCGGTCCTGTGAAGGACAAGAAAAATCAGCCCCAGCATTTT,CASGPVKDKKNQPQHF
TRBJ2-5,TRBD2,-,TRBV7-2,TGTGCCAGCAGCTTAGGACCACCCTCTAGCGGACAAGAGACCCAGTACTTC,CASSLGPPSSGQETQYF
TRBJ1-4,TRBD1,-,TRBV29-1,TGCAGCGCGGCCCAGGGGGCTCGGGGTGAAAAACTGTTTTTT,CSAAQGARGEKLFF
TRBJ1-1,-,-,TRBV7-9,TGTGCCAGCAGCTTCGCCATGGTCTCTTGGAGGAACACTGAAGCTTTCTTT,CASSFAMVSWRNTEAFF
TRBJ2-1,TRBD2,few,TRBV4-3,TGCGCCAGCAGCCAAAATAGCGGGAGTAATGAGCAGTTCTTC,CASSQNSGSNEQFF
TRBJ2-4,-,many,TRBV11-2,TGTGCCAGCAGCTTAGTTTCAGCAGGAAACCTAGCCAAAAACATTCAGTACTTC,CASSLVSAGNLAKNIQYF
TRBJ2-7,TRBD1,few,TRBV27,TGTGCCAGCAGTCCAGCGACAGGGGGCACCTACGAGCAGTACTTC,CASSPATGGTYEQYF